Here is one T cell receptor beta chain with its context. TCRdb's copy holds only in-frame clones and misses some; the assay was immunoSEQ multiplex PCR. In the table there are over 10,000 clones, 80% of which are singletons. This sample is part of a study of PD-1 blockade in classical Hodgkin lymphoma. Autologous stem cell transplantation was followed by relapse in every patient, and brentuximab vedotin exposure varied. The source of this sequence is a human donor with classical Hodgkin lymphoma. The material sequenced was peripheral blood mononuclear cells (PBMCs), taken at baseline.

As DNA, the CDR3 is TGTGCCAGCAGCGAGGCGGGGCCGCCCTACGAGCAGTACTTC. Protein: CASSEAGPPYEQYF. V is TRBV5-4 and J is TRBJ2-7, with D maybe TRBD2 (6 bases). The germline CDR1 and CDR2 sequences are SGHNT and YYREEE (reference sequence). V lost 4 bases and J lost 2, with 13 bases in between. The CDR3 is 14 amino acids.